These 2 T cell receptor beta chains share one sample of origin, sequenced in a study of blood T cell repertoires in COVID-19. Data came from immunoSEQ multiplex PCR; TCRdb stores just in-frame clones and leaves some out. The sample carries about 290,000 clones, roughly nine tenths recorded once. The sequencing sample was made of PBMCs or T cells enriched from blood (not recorded which). The receptors shown here come from a woman aged 40-49 years who had recovered from COVID-19.

The chain has TRBV5-1 and TRBJ1-2, with 9 bases that match TRBD1. This CDR3 comprises 14 residues. Trimming at V came to 1 base and at J to 5 bases, leaving 3 bases not matched to a gene. Germline V gene sequence: CDR1 SGHRS, CDR2 YFSETQ. CDR3 bases: TGCGCCAGCAGCTTGCAAGGACAGGGGTATGGCTACACCTTC. Residues: CASSLQGQGYGYTF. Full variable domain (missing parts from reference TRBV5-1 and TRBJ1-2): KAGVTQTPRYLIKTRGQQVTLSCSPISGHRSVSWYQQTPGQGLQFLFEYFSETQRNKGNFPGRFSGRQFSNSRSEMNVSTLELGDSALYLCASSLQGQGYGYTFGSGTRLTVV.

The gene calls are TRBV6-1 and TRBJ1-2; D may be TRBD1 (6 bases). Germline-derived CDR1 and CDR2 are MNHNS and SASEGT. The CDR3 covers 13 residues. The V end was cut by 2 bases, the J end by 3 bases, with 7 bases between. The CDR3 region has the DNA TGTGCCAGCAGTGAAAGGACAGACTATGGCTACACCTTC. Translated, it gives CASSERTDYGYTF.